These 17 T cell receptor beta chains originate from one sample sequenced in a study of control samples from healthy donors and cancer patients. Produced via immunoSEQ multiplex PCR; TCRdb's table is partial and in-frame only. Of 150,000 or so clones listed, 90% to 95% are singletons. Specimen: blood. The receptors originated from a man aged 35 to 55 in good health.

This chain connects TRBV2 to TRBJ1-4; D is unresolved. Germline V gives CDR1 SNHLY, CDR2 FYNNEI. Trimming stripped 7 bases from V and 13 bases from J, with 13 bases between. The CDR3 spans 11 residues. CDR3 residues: CASMIGLILFF. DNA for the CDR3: TGTGCCAGCATGATTGGTCTTATACTGTTTTTT. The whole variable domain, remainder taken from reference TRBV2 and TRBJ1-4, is EPEVTQTPSHQVTQMGQEVILRCVPISNHLYFYWYRQILGQKVEFLVSFYNNEISEKSEIFDDQFSVERPDGSNFTLKIRSTKLEDSAMYFCASMIGLILFFGSGTQLSVL.

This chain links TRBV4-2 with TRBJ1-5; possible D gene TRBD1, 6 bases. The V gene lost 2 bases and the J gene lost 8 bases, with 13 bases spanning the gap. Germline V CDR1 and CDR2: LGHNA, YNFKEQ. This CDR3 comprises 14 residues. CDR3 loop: CASSQPDRSEPQHF. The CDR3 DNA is TGTGCCAGCAGCCAACCCGACAGGAGCGAGCCCCAGCATTTT.

For the CDR3, the DNA is TGTGCCAGCAGCTCGGGACTAGCCGGTACCGGGGAGCTGTTTTTT. Translating gives CASSSGLAGTGELFF. The gene calls are TRBV6-1 and TRBJ2-2; 9 nucleotides align to TRBD2. Looked up from germline, CDR1 is MNHNS and CDR2 is SASEGT. V dropped 6 bases and J dropped 5; count of bases not matched to a gene: 7. The CDR3 is made up of 15 amino acids.

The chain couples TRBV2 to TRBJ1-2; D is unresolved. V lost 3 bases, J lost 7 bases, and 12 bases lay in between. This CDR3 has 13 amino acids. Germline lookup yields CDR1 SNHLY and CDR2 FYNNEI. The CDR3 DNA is TGTGCCAGCAGTGATTTGAGGATAGGTGGCTACACCTTC. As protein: CASSDLRIGGYTF.

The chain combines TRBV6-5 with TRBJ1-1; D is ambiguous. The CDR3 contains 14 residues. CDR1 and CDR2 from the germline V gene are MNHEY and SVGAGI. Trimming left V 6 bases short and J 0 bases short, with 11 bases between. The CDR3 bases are TGTGCCAGCAGCGGACCTCCCTTGAACACTGAAGCTTTCTTT. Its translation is CASSGPPLNTEAFF.

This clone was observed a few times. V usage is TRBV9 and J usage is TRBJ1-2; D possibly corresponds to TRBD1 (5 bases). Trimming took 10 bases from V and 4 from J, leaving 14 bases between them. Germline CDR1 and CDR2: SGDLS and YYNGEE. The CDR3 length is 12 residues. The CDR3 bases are TGTGCCGGAACCCCGACAGTCTATGGCTACACCTTC. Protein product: CAGTPTVYGYTF.

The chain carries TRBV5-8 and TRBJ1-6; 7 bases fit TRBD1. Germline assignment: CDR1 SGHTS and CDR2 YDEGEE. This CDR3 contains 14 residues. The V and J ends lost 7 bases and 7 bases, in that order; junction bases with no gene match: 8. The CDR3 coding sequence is TGTGCCAGCGGACGTGGGACAGTAAATTCACCCCTCCACTTT. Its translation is CASGRGTVNSPLHF.

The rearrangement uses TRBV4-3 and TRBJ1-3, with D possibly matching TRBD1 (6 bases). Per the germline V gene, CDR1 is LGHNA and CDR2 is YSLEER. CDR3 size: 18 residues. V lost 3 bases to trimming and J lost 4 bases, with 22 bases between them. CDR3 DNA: TGCGCCAGCAGCCAGTATCCGGGACACCAAATGGAGGGAAACACCATATATTTT. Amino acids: CASSQYPGHQMEGNTIYF.

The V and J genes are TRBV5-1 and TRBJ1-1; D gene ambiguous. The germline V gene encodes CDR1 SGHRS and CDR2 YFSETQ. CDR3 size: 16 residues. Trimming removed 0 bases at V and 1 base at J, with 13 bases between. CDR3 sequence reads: CASSLEGTVANTEAFF. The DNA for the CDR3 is TGCGCCAGCAGCTTGGAGGGCACTGTCGCGAACACTGAAGCTTTCTTT.

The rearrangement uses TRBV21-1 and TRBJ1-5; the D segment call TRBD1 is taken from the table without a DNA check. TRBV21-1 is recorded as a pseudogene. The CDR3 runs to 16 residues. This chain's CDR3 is CASSGRTGVSNQPQHF. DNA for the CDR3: TGTGCCAGCAGCGGACGGACAGGGGTTAGCAATCAGCCCCAGCATTTT.

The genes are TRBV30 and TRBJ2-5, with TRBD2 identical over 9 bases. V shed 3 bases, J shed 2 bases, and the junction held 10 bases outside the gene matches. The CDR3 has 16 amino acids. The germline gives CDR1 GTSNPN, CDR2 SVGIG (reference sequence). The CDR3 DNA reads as TGTGCCTGGAGAACAAGCCAGCGGGGGGCGCAAGAGACCCAGTACTTC. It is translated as CAWRTSQRGAQETQYF.

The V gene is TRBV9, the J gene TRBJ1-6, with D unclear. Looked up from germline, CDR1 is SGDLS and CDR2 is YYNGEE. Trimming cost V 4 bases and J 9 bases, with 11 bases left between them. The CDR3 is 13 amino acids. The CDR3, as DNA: TGTGCCAGCAGCCTTCGGACGGCTTCACCCCTCCACTTT. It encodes CASSLRTASPLHF.

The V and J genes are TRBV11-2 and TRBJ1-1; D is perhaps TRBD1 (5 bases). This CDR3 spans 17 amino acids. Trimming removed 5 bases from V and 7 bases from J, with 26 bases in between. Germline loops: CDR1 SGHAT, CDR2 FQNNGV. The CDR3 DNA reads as TGTGCCAGCAGCCTTAGGACACCCCGTCAAGGGCAGTTTGAAGCTTTCTTT. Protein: CASSLRTPRQGQFEAFF.

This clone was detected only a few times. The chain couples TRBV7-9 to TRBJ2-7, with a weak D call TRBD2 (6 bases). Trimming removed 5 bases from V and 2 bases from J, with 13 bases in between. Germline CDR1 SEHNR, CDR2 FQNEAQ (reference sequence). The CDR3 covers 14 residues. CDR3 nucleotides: TGTGCCAGCAGCCAGGCGGAGGGACCCTACGAGCAGTACTTC. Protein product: CASSQAEGPYEQYF.

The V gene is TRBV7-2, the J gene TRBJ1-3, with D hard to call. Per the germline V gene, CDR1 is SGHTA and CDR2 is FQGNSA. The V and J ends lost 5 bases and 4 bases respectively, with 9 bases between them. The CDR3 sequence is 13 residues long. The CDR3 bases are TGTGCCAGCAGCCTGGGATCCGGAAACACCATATATTTT. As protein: CASSLGSGNTIYF.

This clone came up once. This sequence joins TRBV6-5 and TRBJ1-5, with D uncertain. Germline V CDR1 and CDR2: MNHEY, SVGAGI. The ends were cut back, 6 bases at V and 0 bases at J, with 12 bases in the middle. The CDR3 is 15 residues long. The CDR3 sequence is CASRVNNLSNQPQHF. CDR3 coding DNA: TGTGCCAGCAGGGTCAATAACCTTAGCAATCAGCCCCAGCATTTT.

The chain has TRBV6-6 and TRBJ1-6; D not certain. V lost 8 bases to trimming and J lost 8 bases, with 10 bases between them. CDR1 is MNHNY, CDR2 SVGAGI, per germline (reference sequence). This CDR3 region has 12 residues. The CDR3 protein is CASRARHSPLHF. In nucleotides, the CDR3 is TGTGCCAGCCGGGCACGGCATTCACCCCTCCACTTT.